This passage covers 32 T cell receptor beta chains from one sample sequenced in a study of identical twins (dated by TCRdb to 2016 to 2017). The receptor library was made with 5' RACE. Sequenced using an Illumina HiSeq 2000. TCRdb handled the public reads itself, with Q25 trimming in fastp and clone calling in MiXCR, and kept productive beta chains. Every entry covers one CDR3 protein and lists the most common genes and DNA from its rows. Here the sample has roughly 690,000 distinct CDR3 sequences; 6.1% occur a single time. The ten largest clonotypes hold around 1.9% of the sample. The material sequenced was naive T cells sorted from blood. Explained via the paper, the cell subset or site label denotes: cells isolated with a human naive T-cell isolation kit. Source of these receptors: a man aged 18 to 35 in good health.

In this sample, this clonotype turned up many times. This rearrangement joins TRBV5-1 to TRBJ2-6; D might be TRBD1 (6 bases). CDR3 length: 16 residues. CDR1 and CDR2 (germline): SGHRS, YFSETQ. V was shortened by 3 bases and J by 2 bases, with 12 bases between the two germline ends. CDR3 bases: TGCGCCAGCAGCTCACAGGGATCGGCTGGGGCCAACGTCCTGACTTTC. Its translation is CASSSQGSAGANVLTF.

The chain carries TRBV30 and TRBJ1-5; possible D gene TRBD1, 5 bases. CDR1 GTSNPN and CDR2 SVGIG come from the germline V gene (reference sequence). The CDR3 spans 14 residues. V dropped 0 bases and J dropped 6 bases, with 12 bases sitting between them. In DNA, the CDR3 is TGTGCCTGGAGTGTACCCAGGGATGGTCAGCCCCAGCATTTT. Its protein is CAWSVPRDGQPQHF.

This clonotype was seen more than once but under ten times. The J gene is TRBJ2-2, the V gene TRBV18, with D unresolved. Germline V gene data show CDR1 as KGHSH and CDR2 as LQKENI. V gave up 1 base and J gave up 0 bases, with 12 bases separating them. CDR3 length: 17 amino acids. The CDR3, as DNA: TGTGCCAGCTCACCACTTTACGGTGCGGCGAACACCGGGGAGCTGTTTTTT. Protein sequence: CASSPLYGAANTGELFF.

The table lists this clonotype with many counts. This chain links TRBV6-2 or TRBV6-3 with TRBJ2-1; 10 positions agree with TRBD2. V lost 2 bases to trimming and J lost 10 bases; unmatched junction nucleotides: 20. The germline CDR1 and CDR2 sequences are MNHEY and SVGEGT. This CDR3 has 19 amino acids. CDR3 in amino acids: CASSYATLVAAGGRQEQFF. The DNA of the CDR3 is TGTGCCAGCAGTTACGCGACCCTCGTGGCAGCGGGAGGGCGCCAAGAGCAGTTCTTC.

J is TRBJ2-1 and V is TRBV5-1; D remains unclear. Trimming left V 0 bases short and J 5 bases short, with 12 bases between. The CDR3 is 15 residues long. The germline V gene has CDR1 SGHRS and CDR2 YFSETQ. The CDR3 DNA is TGCGCCAGCAGCTTGGACCCCCAGGTTAACAATGAGCAGTTCTTC. Translated, it gives CASSLDPQVNNEQFF.

DNA for the CDR3: TGTGCCAGCAGTTTCGCAGGGGTGCCCTCTGGGGCCAACGTCCTGACTTTC. Translated: CASSFAGVPSGANVLTF. This chain links TRBV28 with TRBJ2-6; possible D gene TRBD1, 6 bases. V lost 3 bases, J lost 0 bases, and 12 bases lay in between. Germline loops: CDR1 MDHEN, CDR2 SYDVKM. There are 17 residues in the CDR3.

This clonotype was recorded at least ten times. The V call is TRBV6-6, the J call TRBJ2-1; maybe TRBD2 (5 bases). Trimming took 8 bases from V and 0 from J, leaving 5 bases between them. Germline-derived CDR1 and CDR2 are MNHNY and SVGAGI (reference sequence). The CDR3 length is 12 residues. The CDR3 nucleotides read TGTGCCAGCGGGAGCTCCTACAATGAGCAGTTCTTC. Residues: CASGSSYNEQFF.

V and J are TRBV4-2 and TRBJ2-3; 16 nucleotides line up with TRBD2. Unmatched junction bases numbered 5, after V lost 1 base and J lost 1 base. Germline CDR1 is LGHNA and CDR2 is YNFKEQ. The CDR3 covers 19 residues. CDR3 region: CASSQGGTSGRAGTDTQYF. The CDR3 nucleotides read TGTGCCAGCAGCCAAGGTGGGACTAGCGGGAGGGCCGGCACAGATACGCAGTATTTT.

This clonotype was observed a handful of times. This sequence joins TRBV6-1 and TRBJ1-1; D is unresolved. Trimming pared 6 bases from V and 1 base from J, leaving 9 bases between. Germline V CDR1 and CDR2: MNHNS, SASEGT. This CDR3 has 13 amino acids. Here the CDR3 reads CASRKLPNTEAFF. DNA of the CDR3: TGTGCCAGCAGGAAACTACCGAACACTGAAGCTTTCTTT.

The chain has TRBV10-3 and TRBJ2-1; possible D gene TRBD1, 5 bases. This CDR3 comprises 15 residues. Trimming pared 6 bases from V and 4 bases from J, leaving 16 bases between. Germline loops: CDR1 ENHRY, CDR2 SYGVKD. CDR3 residues: CAIRETGHNYNEQFF. In DNA form, the CDR3 reads TGTGCCATCAGGGAAACAGGCCACAATTACAATGAGCAGTTCTTC.

This clonotype has a count of ten or more. The V gene is TRBV27, the J gene TRBJ2-7, with D possibly matching TRBD2 (6 bases). Germline lookup yields CDR1 MNHEY and CDR2 SMNVEV (reference sequence). The CDR3 is 15 amino acids. Trimming cost V 4 bases and J 0 bases, with 13 bases left between them. The CDR3 loop reads CASSSLRDSSYEQYF. The DNA for the CDR3 is TGTGCCAGCAGTTCCCTCCGGGACTCCTCCTACGAGCAGTACTTC.

This clonotype occurred a few times. The chain carries TRBV27 and TRBJ2-6; TRBD2 matches 7 bases. There are 18 residues in the CDR3. Germline assignment: CDR1 MNHEY and CDR2 SMNVEV (reference sequence). Unmatched junction bases numbered 11, after V lost 6 bases and J lost 0 bases. This CDR3 is CASSPLSGLSSGANVLTF. CDR3 in DNA: TGTGCCAGCAGCCCCCTTTCGGGACTAAGCTCTGGGGCCAACGTCCTGACTTTC.

The chain has TRBV5-1 and TRBJ2-1; the match to TRBD2 covers 11 bases. This CDR3 has 17 amino acids. Germline CDR1 and CDR2: SGHRS and YFSETQ. V lost 4 bases and J lost 0; bases outside the gene matches: 6. The CDR3 DNA reads as TGCGCCAGCAGCCCGACTAGCGGGACACGCTCCTACAATGAGCAGTTCTTC. Amino acid sequence: CASSPTSGTRSYNEQFF.

There are a few counts of this clonotype. The chain employs TRBV30 and TRBJ2-5; no reliable D call. Germline V CDR1 and CDR2: GTSNPN, SVGIG (reference sequence). V lost 1 base and J 3 bases, leaving 3 bases between the germline ends. The CDR3 contains 11 residues. The CDR3: CAWSGKETQYF. The CDR3 DNA follows: TGTGCCTGGAGTGGGAAAGAGACCCAGTACTTC. Using reference TRBV30 and TRBJ2-5 for the parts outside the CDR3, the full variable domain is SQTIHQWPATLVQPVGSPLSLECTVEGTSNPNLYWYRQAAGRGLQLLFYSVGIGQISSEVPQNLSASRPQDRQFILSSKKLLLSDSGFYLCAWSGKETQYFGPGTRLLVL.

The chain uses TRBV7-8 and TRBJ1-1; TRBD1 matches at 7 bases. Trimming at V came to 1 base and at J to 8 bases, leaving 10 bases not matched to a gene. The CDR3 extends over 15 amino acids. Per the germline V gene, CDR1 is SGHVS and CDR2 is FQNEAQ. The CDR3 region has the DNA TGTGCCAGCAGCTTAGGAGCCGGGACAGAAAAGGAAGCTTTCTTT. Protein: CASSLGAGTEKEAFF.

This clonotype has only a few counts. This chain connects TRBV6-2 or TRBV6-3 to TRBJ2-3, with unresolved D. This CDR3 region has 13 residues. Per germline, CDR1 MNHEY and CDR2 SVGEGT. Trimming shortened V by 6 bases and J by 5 bases, and 12 bases separated the two germline ends. CDR3 sequence: CASSRYGGDTQYF. In DNA form, the CDR3 reads TGTGCCAGCAGCCGCTACGGTGGAGATACGCAGTATTTT.

This clonotype was seen at least ten times. One end of the junction is discordant with germline, which a read error may explain. J is TRBJ2-3 and V is TRBV27, with no clear D. Germline CDR1 MNHEY, CDR2 SMNVEV (reference sequence). There are 14 residues in the CDR3. The CDR3 sequence: CASSLSASTDTQYF. DNA of the CDR3: TGCGCCAGCAGCTTATCTGCTAGCACAGATACGCAGTATTTT.

Many counts were recorded for this clonotype. The V gene is TRBV24-1, the J gene TRBJ2-2; D is uncertain. V shed 2 bases and J shed 3 bases, with 6 bases lying between them. CDR1 KGHDR and CDR2 SFDVKD come from the germline V gene. The CDR3 contains 14 residues. As DNA, the CDR3 is TGTGCCACCAGTGATTACGCGGACACCGGGGAGCTGTTTTTT. Translated: CATSDYADTGELFF.

This clonotype came up a few times. This chain uses TRBV12-3 or TRBV12-4 with TRBJ2-1, with a tentative D call TRBD2 (5 bases). The CDR3 contains 15 residues. The V end lost 6 bases, the J end lost 0 bases, and 12 bases lay between the germline ends. CDR3 in DNA: TGTGCCAGCAGCCCAAAGCGGAGCTCCTACAATGAGCAGTTCTTC. Its protein product is CASSPKRSSYNEQFF.

Concerning this clonotype itself: One junction end disagrees with the germline gene, perhaps due to a read error. The chain links TRBV24-1 to TRBJ2-1, with 7 bases matching TRBD1. This CDR3 contains 15 residues. The germline gives CDR1 KGHDR, CDR2 SFDVKD. The CDR3 bases are TGTGCCACCGGTGATTTGGGACAGAAATACAATGAGCAGTTCTTC. Its translation: CATGDLGQKYNEQFF.

This clonotype was seen a handful of times. This chain links TRBV7-9 with TRBJ2-7; TRBD1 is a possible D gene (6 bases). The length of the CDR3 is 14 residues. V lost 5 bases, J lost 1 base, and 12 bases lay in between. CDR1 and CDR2 (germline): SEHNR, FQNEAQ (reference sequence). Here the CDR3 reads CASSATGPSYEQYF. Written as DNA, the CDR3 is TGTGCCAGCAGCGCAACAGGGCCATCCTACGAGCAGTACTTC.

This clonotype came up many times. The rearrangement joins TRBV5-6 to TRBJ1-1; D is possibly TRBD1 (5 bases). The ends were cut back, 0 bases at V and 1 base at J, with 13 bases in the middle. Looked up from germline, CDR1 is SGHDT and CDR2 is YYEEEE. CDR3 length equals 16 residues. The CDR3 here is CASSLAWGASNTEAFF. The DNA for the CDR3 is TGTGCCAGCAGCTTGGCCTGGGGCGCTTCGAACACTGAAGCTTTCTTT. The variable domain in full, completed from reference TRBV5-6 and TRBJ1-1, reads DAGVTQSPTHLIKTRGQQVTLRCSPKSGHDTVSWYQQALGQGPQFIFQYYEEEERQRGNFPDRFSGHQFPNYSSELNVNALLLGDSALYLCASSLAWGASNTEAFFGQGTRLTVV.

This clonotype was observed a handful of times. The chain is built from TRBV20-1 and TRBJ1-3, with D maybe TRBD1 (6 bases). This CDR3 has 16 amino acids. The germline V and J ends were trimmed by 5 bases and 0 bases, with 17 bases remaining between them. CDR1 is DFQATT, CDR2 SNEGSKA, per germline (reference sequence). This CDR3 reads CSASMDSDHSGNTIYF. The DNA of the CDR3 is TGCAGTGCTTCTATGGACAGCGACCACTCTGGAAACACCATATATTTT.

The DNA for the CDR3 is TGCAGTGTCCCGGTGATGAGCTATGGCTACACCTTC. Protein: CSVPVMSYGYTF. V and J are TRBV20-1 and TRBJ1-2, with D hard to call. The CDR3 is 12 amino acids. The V gene's germline CDR1 is DFQATT and CDR2 SNEGSKA (reference sequence). Trimming cost V 7 bases and J 4 bases, with 13 bases left between them.

V usage is TRBV4-3 and J usage is TRBJ2-3; possible D gene TRBD2, 6 bases. Deletions cut 1 base from V and 9 bases from J, with 11 bases between. Germline CDR1 and CDR2: LGHNA and YSLEER. CDR3 length equals 13 residues. The CDR3 DNA reads as TGCGCCAGCAGCCAAGTACGGGCGGGGACGCAGTATTTT. Translating gives CASSQVRAGTQYF.

The gene calls are TRBV7-2 and TRBJ1-3; 7 bases match TRBD1. J lost 4 bases, V lost 3 bases, and 6 bases had no gene match. Looked up from germline, CDR1 is SGHTA and CDR2 is FQGNSA. CDR3 length equals 15 residues. The CDR3 loop reads CASSFRTGFGNTIYF. CDR3 in DNA: TGTGCCAGCAGCTTCCGGACAGGATTCGGAAACACCATATATTTT.

This clonotype has at least ten counts. The chain recombines TRBV25-1 with TRBJ2-7; D remains ambiguous. V lost 6 bases, J lost 6 bases, and 12 bases lay in between. CDR1 and CDR2 from the germline V gene are MGHDK and SYGVNS. The CDR3 covers 12 residues. The CDR3 sequence is CASSPVRVEQYF. In nucleotides, the CDR3 is TGTGCCAGCAGCCCGGTACGGGTCGAGCAGTACTTC.

This clonotype has more than one count but fewer than ten. The rearrangement links TRBV27 to TRBJ1-4, with D maybe TRBD1 (6 bases). The V end lost 3 bases, the J end lost 5 bases, and 10 bases lay between the germline ends. CDR1 MNHEY and CDR2 SMNVEV come from the germline V gene (reference sequence). CDR3 size: 14 residues. The CDR3 DNA follows: TGTGCCAGCAGTTTTAAGGGGGAGAATGAAAAACTGTTTTTT. Amino acid sequence: CASSFKGENEKLFF.

This clonotype came up a few times. The chain joins TRBV11-2 to TRBJ2-1, with D perhaps matching TRBD2 (6 bases). Germline lookup yields CDR1 SGHAT and CDR2 FQNNGV. The V end lost 5 bases, the J end lost 1 base, and 15 bases lay between the germline ends. CDR3 size: 16 residues. As DNA, the CDR3 is TGTGCCAGCAGCCGACTAGGATCGGCTTCCTACAATGAGCAGTTCTTC. This translates into CASSRLGSASYNEQFF.

This clonotype has at least ten counts. The gene calls are TRBV20-1 and TRBJ2-3; TRBD2 matches at 13 bases. The CDR3 has 18 amino acids. CDR1 DFQATT and CDR2 SNEGSKA come from the germline V gene (reference sequence). V was clipped by 3 bases and J by 2 bases; unmatched bases: 11. For the CDR3, the DNA is TGCAGTGCTAGTATTGCCCGACTAGCGGGAGGTCTCACAGATACGCAGTATTTT. It is translated as CSASIARLAGGLTDTQYF.

This clonotype was counted ten times or more. The CDR3 nucleotides are TGTGCCAGCAGGAATACAAGCGGCTACACCTTC. This sequence encodes CASRNTSGYTF. The chain recombines TRBV12-3 or TRBV12-4 with TRBJ1-2; D call uncertain. The ends were cut back, 6 bases at V and 8 bases at J, with 10 bases in the middle. This CDR3 region has 11 residues.

This clonotype appeared many times. The V and J genes are TRBV28 and TRBJ1-1; perhaps TRBD1 as D (6 bases). CDR3 length equals 18 residues. V was shortened by 5 bases and J by 3 bases, with 25 bases between the two germline ends. The germline V gene encodes CDR1 MDHEN and CDR2 SYDVKM. The CDR3 DNA sequence: TGTGCCAGCAGTCTACTCCCGGGTTACAGGGATCGGTACACTGAAGCTTTCTTT. It codes for CASSLLPGYRDRYTEAFF.